The 4 T cell receptor beta chains below were found in one sample sequenced in a study of sequential checkpoint blockade in melanoma. Assay: immunoSEQ multiplex PCR; the TCRdb copy retains only in-frame clones and omits some. This table holds about 7,200 clones, 20% to 25% found once. Sample treatment: randomized to nivolumab then ipilimumab (arm A) or the reverse (arm B). The material was tumor tissue (inferred from file names), obtained from a patient given nivolumab and ipilimumab in sequence. These receptor sequences come from a human donor with melanoma.

This clone has ten or more counts. The gene calls are TRBV7-7 and TRBJ2-5; 8 positions match TRBD2. This CDR3 is built from 17 residues. V lost 5 bases and J lost 1; bases outside the gene matches: 12. Looked up from germline, CDR1 is SSHAT and CDR2 is FNYEAQ (reference sequence). CDR3 DNA sequence: TGTGCCAGCAGCCAGGACCAACTGCGGGGGGTCCAAGAGACCCAGTACTTC. It is translated as CASSQDQLRGVQETQYF.

Within the sample, this clone is medium-sized. The chain uses TRBV6-8 and TRBJ2-1, with 9 bases fitting TRBD1. From germline, CDR1 is MNHGY and CDR2 SAAAGT. The CDR3 runs 14 residues. Germline trimming cut 1 base from V and 9 bases from J; bases unmatched to any gene: 4. The CDR3 reads CASSYFTGGGEQFF. The CDR3 region has the DNA TGTGCCAGCAGTTACTTCACAGGGGGCGGTGAGCAGTTCTTC.

This clone occurred a few times. The chain uses TRBV12-2 and TRBJ1-2; the table's D call of TRBD1 was not tested on the DNA. TRBV12-2 is recorded as a pseudogene. The CDR3 loop spans 16 amino acids. The CDR3 here is CASRLALGQAFYGYTF. The CDR3 bases are TGTGCAAGTCGCTTAGCCCTCGGACAGGCCTTCTATGGCTACACCTTC.

This clone was counted between two and nine times. The J gene is TRBJ2-5, the V gene TRBV9; possibly TRBD1 or TRBD2 for D (5 bases each). The CDR3 is 14 amino acids. Germline V gene data show CDR1 as SGDLS and CDR2 as YYNGEE. Deletions cut 1 base from V and 5 bases from J, with 12 bases between. CDR3 DNA: TGTGCCAGCAGCGTATCAGGGAGCGGCGAGACCCAGTACTTC. Protein product: CASSVSGSGETQYF.